One and the same sample provided the 27 T cell receptor beta chains below, sequenced in a study of T cells in lung cancer brain metastases. Sequencing was performed with immunoSEQ multiplex PCR; in TCRdb, only in-frame clones are kept and a portion is missing. Counted here are over 4,500 clones, about four fifths occurring once; the ten biggest clones make up under 3.5%. Sequencing was done on a sample of tumor tissue from the primary lung tumor. The receptors originated from a woman in her forties or fifties with non-small cell lung cancer.

Comment on this clone: A read error may produce the germline difference seen at one junction end. V is TRBV2 and J is TRBJ2-5; 8 nucleotides agree with TRBD1. CDR1 is SNHLY and CDR2 is FYNNEI in the germline V gene. This CDR3 contains 10 residues. The CDR3 DNA reads as TGTGCCAGCAGACTGGACAGGGTTAACTTC. It yields the protein CASRLDRVNF.

This clone was recorded once. V is TRBV29-1 and J is TRBJ2-1; 7 bases fit TRBD1. The ends lost 8 bases at V and 4 bases at J; junction bases unmatched: 11. The CDR3 extends over 14 amino acids. Per the germline V gene, CDR1 is SQVTM and CDR2 is ANQGSEA. The CDR3 DNA reads as TGCAGCCTTCTCCGAGGGGGCGGATACAATGAGCAGTTCTTC. Translation gives CSLLRGGGYNEQFF.

The gene calls are TRBV10-3 and TRBJ2-7, with TRBD2 identical over 11 bases. The CDR3 sequence is 20 residues long. After removal of 6 bases from V and 6 bases from J, the junction contained 25 bases not matched to a gene. In germline, CDR1 is ENHRY, CDR2 SYGVKD. The CDR3 loop is CAISSTEDPFLAGGQVEQYF. The DNA of the CDR3 is TGTGCCATCAGCTCGACAGAGGACCCCTTTCTAGCGGGAGGCCAGGTCGAGCAGTACTTC.

The genes are TRBV11-2 and TRBJ2-3; perhaps TRBD2 as D (6 bases). This CDR3 is built from 14 residues. V lost 1 base to trimming and J lost 4 bases, with 9 bases between them. Germline assignment: CDR1 SGHAT and CDR2 FQNNGV. Here the CDR3 DNA reads TGTGCCAGCAGCTTAGGTTTAGCGGCAGATACGCAGTATTTT. It codes for CASSLGLAADTQYF.

CDR3 loop: CASSLGDHELETQYF. The CDR3 DNA sequence: TGTGCCAGCAGCTTGGGGGACCATGAGCTGGAGACCCAGTACTTC. The chain links TRBV11-2 to TRBJ2-5, with D perhaps given as TRBD1 or TRBD2 (5 bases each). Germline CDR1 is SGHAT and CDR2 is FQNNGV. This CDR3 contains 15 residues. V lost 3 bases and J 5 bases, leaving 16 bases between the germline ends.

The gene calls are TRBV5-6 and TRBJ1-1; maybe TRBD1 (5 bases). This CDR3 spans 14 amino acids. The germline V gene encodes CDR1 SGHDT and CDR2 YYEEEE. V lost 6 bases to trimming and J lost 8 bases, with 20 bases between them. CDR3 nucleotides: TGTGCCAGCATCCTCCAGGGTTTTGGTGAAGAAGCTTTCTTT. Encoded protein: CASILQGFGEEAFF.

V gene TRBV6-5 combines with J gene TRBJ1-2; D remains ambiguous. Germline CDR1 and CDR2: MNHEY and SVGAGI. V shed 10 bases and J shed 4 bases, with 13 bases lying between them. The CDR3 consists of 12 residues. The CDR3, as DNA: TGTGCCACCGTTAGCAATTCCTATGGCTACACCTTC. It codes for CATVSNSYGYTF.

This clone has more than one count but fewer than ten. The chain uses TRBV5-1 and TRBJ2-1; 7 bases are shared with TRBD2. This CDR3 is 14 amino acids long. The germline V gene encodes CDR1 SGHRS and CDR2 YFSETQ. V lost 7 bases to trimming and J lost 2 bases; unmatched junction nucleotides: 6. This CDR3 reads CASAIAGPYNEQFF. In nucleotides, the CDR3 is TGCGCCAGCGCGATAGCGGGCCCCTACAATGAGCAGTTCTTC.

The rearrangement links TRBV5-1 to TRBJ2-1; the D gene is possibly TRBD2 (6 bases). The CDR3 sequence is 15 residues long. Trimming took off 4 bases at V and 9 bases at J, with 20 bases between the two ends. Germline V CDR1 and CDR2: SGHRS, YFSETQ. CDR3 sequence: CASSPPVGGTGEQFF. Written as DNA, the CDR3 is TGCGCCAGCAGCCCCCCGGTCGGAGGGACCGGTGAGCAGTTCTTC.

This clone has a handful of counts. V gene TRBV18 combines with J gene TRBJ2-2; TRBD1 agrees at 8 bases. With 6 bases clipped from V and 2 bases from J, the junction kept 8 bases outside the gene matches. CDR1 and CDR2 (germline): KGHSH, LQKENI. The CDR3 extends over 16 amino acids. CDR3: CASSLTGGYNTGELFF. The CDR3 nucleotides are TGTGCCAGCTCGCTTACAGGGGGATACAACACCGGGGAGCTGTTTTTT.

Here the CDR3 DNA reads TGCGCCAGCAGCTTGGGACCCCTGCAGGGGTCGGGAAACACCATATATTTT. Encoded protein: CASSLGPLQGSGNTIYF. The rearrangement joins TRBV5-1 to TRBJ1-3; D is possibly TRBD1 (6 bases). V lost 0 bases to trimming and J lost 4 bases, with 17 bases between them. Germline CDR1 reads SGHRS; CDR2 reads YFSETQ. This CDR3 comprises 17 residues.

The gene calls are TRBV6-1 and TRBJ2-5; TRBD1 is a possible D gene (6 bases). This CDR3 spans 11 amino acids. V was clipped by 6 bases and J by 8 bases, with 10 bases between them. Germline-derived CDR1 and CDR2 are MNHNS and SASEGT. The CDR3 DNA reads TGTGCCAGCAGGGTACAGGGTACCCAGTACTTC. Protein product: CASRVQGTQYF.

The V call is TRBV9, the J call TRBJ2-7, with 7 bases identical to TRBD1. The germline CDR1 and CDR2 sequences are SGDLS and YYNGEE. The length of the CDR3 is 14 residues. V gave up 5 bases and J gave up 6 bases; unmatched junction bases: 11. For the CDR3, the DNA is TGTGCCAGCAGTTTCGGGACAGCTTTAGGCGAGCAGTACTTC. Its translation is CASSFGTALGEQYF.

This chain links TRBV5-1 with TRBJ2-2; D gene unclear. Trimming left V 6 bases short and J 3 bases short, with 15 bases between. Germline CDR1 SGHRS, CDR2 YFSETQ. The CDR3 loop spans 15 amino acids. The CDR3 loop is CASTGATQDTGELFF. CDR3 sequence (DNA): TGCGCCAGCACCGGAGCCACCCAGGACACCGGGGAGCTGTTTTTT.

This rearrangement joins TRBV5-1 to TRBJ2-7; D uncertain. Germline V CDR1 and CDR2: SGHRS, YFSETQ. V dropped 0 bases and J dropped 3 bases, with 7 bases sitting between them. The CDR3 totals 13 residues. As DNA, the CDR3 is TGCGCCAGCAGCTTGGGACAAAGCTACGAGCAGTACTTC. It yields the protein CASSLGQSYEQYF.

V usage is TRBV7-8 and J usage is TRBJ2-1; TRBD2 might be the D (7 bases). V dropped 6 bases and J dropped 6 bases, with 15 bases sitting between them. Germline CDR1 and CDR2: SGHVS and FQNEAQ. CDR3 length: 14 amino acids. The CDR3, as DNA: TGTGCCAGCAGACGCGGGGGCCAGGGCAATGAGCAGTTCTTC. Translating gives CASRRGGQGNEQFF.

V is TRBV27 and J is TRBJ2-2, with a possible D match to TRBD1 (5 bases). Germline V gene sequence: CDR1 MNHEY, CDR2 SMNVEV (reference sequence). Trimming removed 5 bases from V and 3 bases from J, with 13 bases in between. This CDR3 has 15 amino acids. CDR3 nucleotide sequence: TGTGCCAGCAGTCCCAAATCAGGGTACACCGGGGAGCTGTTTTTT. It specifies CASSPKSGYTGELFF.

The rearrangement joins TRBV5-4 to TRBJ2-3; 7 bases are shared with TRBD2. The CDR3 totals 14 residues. V trimming: 5 bases; J trimming: 3 bases; junction bases outside the gene matches: 6. CDR1 is SGHNT, CDR2 YYREEE, per germline (reference sequence). This CDR3 is CASRAGVGTDTQYF. Here the CDR3 DNA reads TGTGCCAGCAGGGCGGGAGTGGGGACAGATACGCAGTATTTT.

The chain joins TRBV19 to TRBJ1-2; 7 nucleotides line up with TRBD1. The CDR3 spans 15 residues. V dropped 2 bases and J dropped 11; count of bases not matched to a gene: 14. Germline lookup yields CDR1 LNHDA and CDR2 SQIVND (reference sequence). CDR3 in DNA: TGTGCCAGTAGTATAATTTGGGACAGTAAGGAGGGTTACACCTTC. It translates to CASSIIWDSKEGYTF.

The chain carries TRBV28 and TRBJ1-2; tentatively, D is TRBD1 (5 bases). The length of the CDR3 is 13 residues. Germline-derived CDR1 and CDR2 are MDHEN and SYDVKM. V was shortened by 4 bases and J by 6 bases, with 12 bases between the two germline ends. The CDR3 sequence is CASSYLGANGYTF. CDR3 in DNA: TGTGCCAGCAGTTATCTAGGGGCTAATGGCTACACCTTC.

The J gene is TRBJ1-1, the V gene TRBV7-2; no clear D gene. V shed 3 bases and J shed 2 bases, with 13 bases lying between them. This CDR3 is 15 amino acids long. Looked up from germline, CDR1 is SGHTA and CDR2 is FQGNSA. CDR3 loop: CASSLTPKGNTEAFF. In DNA, the CDR3 is TGTGCCAGCAGCTTGACCCCCAAGGGTAACACTGAAGCTTTCTTT.

V is TRBV29-1 and J is TRBJ2-7, with D unresolved. With 3 bases removed from V and 2 bases from J, the gap between germline ends came to 11 bases. The length of the CDR3 is 13 residues. Looked up from germline, CDR1 is SQVTM and CDR2 is ANQGSEA. CDR3 loop: CSVDGIYPYEQYF. The CDR3, as DNA: TGCAGCGTTGATGGCATTTATCCCTACGAGCAGTACTTC.

The rearrangement uses TRBV7-9 and TRBJ2-1, with D possibly TRBD1 on 5 matching bases. The V end lost 5 bases, the J end lost 3 bases, and 14 bases lay between the germline ends. The germline CDR1 and CDR2 sequences are SEHNR and FQNEAQ (reference sequence). The length of the CDR3 is 15 residues. The DNA of the CDR3 is TGTGCCAGCAGCCCGGACACCCTAAACTACAATGAGCAGTTCTTC. This encodes CASSPDTLNYNEQFF.

The chain links TRBV7-6 to TRBJ1-2; D not certain. This CDR3 is built from 14 residues. Germline V gives CDR1 SGHVS, CDR2 FNYEAQ. Trimming pared 2 bases from V and 1 base from J, leaving 8 bases between. The CDR3 DNA reads as TGTGCCAGCAGCTTATTCTCTAGTAACTATGGCTACACCTTC. As protein: CASSLFSSNYGYTF.

The V and J genes are TRBV29-1 and TRBJ2-2, with 11 bases identical to TRBD2. Trimming cost V 7 bases and J 5 bases; bases outside gene matches: 6. The CDR3 has 14 amino acids. Germline V gives CDR1 SQVTM, CDR2 ANQGSEA. The CDR3 region has the DNA TGCAGCGGGATGACTAGCGGGGCAACCGGGGAGCTGTTTTTT. Amino acid sequence: CSGMTSGATGELFF.

The CDR3 bases are TGTGCCAGCAGTCGAGGACAGAACAACTATGGCTACACCTTC. Residues: CASSRGQNNYGYTF. The gene calls are TRBV6-6 and TRBJ1-2, with D tentatively TRBD1 (6 bases). From germline, CDR1 is MNHNY and CDR2 SVGAGI (reference sequence). The CDR3 runs 14 residues. Trimming removed 5 bases at V and 2 bases at J, with 12 bases between.

The chain carries TRBV25-1 and TRBJ1-6; 10 bases agree with TRBD1. The germline gives CDR1 MGHDK, CDR2 SYGVNS. V was clipped by 4 bases and J by 13 bases; unmatched bases: 10. The CDR3 contains 15 residues. The CDR3 here is CASSADRGRNSPLHF. The CDR3 DNA follows: TGTGCCAGCAGTGCCGACAGGGGGCGAAACAGTCCCCTCCACTTT.